The rows below give T cell receptor beta chains drawn from one sample of a study of blood T cell repertoires in COVID-19. Produced via immunoSEQ multiplex PCR; TCRdb's table is partial and in-frame only. The repertoire includes approximately 270,000 clones, 70% to 90% of them detected once, and over 1.5% sits in the top ten. The specimen was PBMCs or T cells enriched from blood (not recorded which). The source is a woman aged 45-59 years who had recovered from COVID-19. The CDR3 runs from the conserved cysteine through the conserved F or W. D genes are given only for firm matches. Clone size is shown for a subset of rows, as once, few, many or a class of expanded clone.

clone size,D gene,V gene,J gene,CDR3 DNA,CDR3 protein
-,TRBD1,TRBV2,TRBJ2-7,TGTGCCAGCAGTGACGACAGGGGGAACGGCGAGCAGTACTTC,CASSDDRGNGEQYF
-,TRBD1,TRBV27,TRBJ2-5,TGTGCCAGCAGTCCGTGGGACAGTCAAGAGACCCAGTACTTC,CASSPWDSQETQYF
-,-,TRBV19,TRBJ1-4,TGTGCCAGTAGTATAGATCTCGGGGTAAATGAAAAACTGTTTTTT,CASSIDLGVNEKLFF
-,-,TRBV6-5,TRBJ1-2,TGTGCCAGCAGTCAAACCGACGGGAACTATGGCTACACCTTC,CASSQTDGNYGYTF
-,-,TRBV28,TRBJ2-5,TGTGCCAGCAGGGGACACCAAACCCAAGAGACCCAGTACTTC,CASRGHQTQETQYF
-,TRBD2,TRBV27,TRBJ2-3,TGTGCCAGCAGGGGGACTAGCGGGATGACAGATACGCAGTATTTT,CASRGTSGMTDTQYF
-,-,TRBV10-1,TRBJ2-7,TGCGCCAGCAGTGAGTCGAGTATAGCCCCCTACGAGCAGTACTTC,CASSESSIAPYEQYF
medium-sized,TRBD1,TRBV11-2,TRBJ2-1,TGTGCCAGCAGCTTAGGGACAGGGGACAATGAGCAGTTCTTC,CASSLGTGDNEQFF
-,-,TRBV5-4,TRBJ2-5,TGTGCCAGCAGCTCTATCCCCGGCCCGGGGGAGACCCAGTACTTC,CASSSIPGPGETQYF
once,TRBD2,TRBV11-3,TRBJ2-1,TGTGCCAGCAGTTTTAGCGGGAGCACCTACAATGAGCAGTTCTTC,CASSFSGSTYNEQFF
-,-,TRBV24-1,TRBJ2-1,TGTGCCACCGGGAACCGGGAGCTTGAGCAGTTCTTC,CATGNRELEQFF
few,-,TRBV7-2,TRBJ2-7,TGTGCCAGCAGCTTTCAATACGAGCAGTACTTC,CASSFQYEQYF
-,TRBD2,TRBV4-1,TRBJ2-1,TGCGCCAGCAGAGTGGGGGGAGGGCCCTACAATGAGCAGTTCTTC,CASRVGGGPYNEQFF
-,-,TRBV24-1,TRBJ1-6,TGTGCCACCACTTCTACAGTTGAGCGGTGGGAAAGACGCTTGACTCGGAGAAATTCACCCCTCCACTTT,CATTSTVERWERRLTRRNSPLHF
-,TRBD2,TRBV28,TRBJ2-3,TGTGCCAGCAGCCCCCTTTCTAGCGGGAGGGACACAGATACGCAGTATTTT,CASSPLSSGRDTDTQYF
-,TRBD1,TRBV5-4,TRBJ1-2,TGTGCCAGCAGCTTGGATCACAGGGGAGGCGACTATGGCTACACCTTC,CASSLDHRGGDYGYTF
-,TRBD1,TRBV6-5,TRBJ2-7,TGTGCCAGCAGCACCGGGACAGACCCCTACGAGCAGTACTTC,CASSTGTDPYEQYF
-,TRBD1,TRBV19,TRBJ1-1,TGTGCCAGTAGTAACCGACAGGGGGGCAACACTGAAGCTTTCTTT,CASSNRQGGNTEAFF
-,-,TRBV9,TRBJ2-1,TGTGCCAGCAGCGTAAGGCGGGAATCCTACAATGAGCAGTTCTTC,CASSVRRESYNEQFF
-,TRBD1,TRBV6-5,TRBJ2-7,TGTGCCAGCAGTTACCACGACAGGGTTCTCGAGCAGTACTTC,CASSYHDRVLEQYF
-,-,TRBV6-5,TRBJ2-5,TGTGCCAGCAAGCCGCCCGGGGAGACCCAGTACTTC,CASKPPGETQYF
-,-,TRBV2,TRBJ1-5,TGTGCCAGCACCCACGGGGGACCCAATCAGCCCCAGCATTTT,CASTHGGPNQPQHF
-,-,TRBV18,TRBJ2-3,TGTGCCAGCTCATTTGAACAACTGGGAGCCAGCACAGATACGCAGTATTTT,CASSFEQLGASTDTQYF
few,-,TRBV28,TRBJ1-5,TGTGCCAGCAGTTTACCAGGTGATAATCAGCCCCAGCATTTT,CASSLPGDNQPQHF
once,TRBD1,TRBV7-8,TRBJ1-5,TGTGCCAGCAGCACCGGACAGGGGGTCTTCGATCAGCCCCAGCATTTT,CASSTGQGVFDQPQHF
once,TRBD2,TRBV28,TRBJ2-5,TGTGCCAGCAGTCGGGGACTAGCGGGAGTTGAGACCCAGTACTTC,CASSRGLAGVETQYF
-,TRBD2,TRBV11-2,TRBJ2-3,TGTGCCAGCAGCTTAGATGCTCCAGCGGGAGGCACAGATACGCAGTATTTT,CASSLDAPAGGTDTQYF
-,TRBD2,TRBV5-1,TRBJ2-3,TGCGCCAGCAGCGTCGCGCTAGCGGGAGTGGGTGACACAGATACGCAGTATTTT,CASSVALAGVGDTDTQYF
-,-,TRBV2,TRBJ1-1,TGTGCCAGCAGTGGACAGGCGAACACTGAAGCTTTCTTT,CASSGQANTEAFF
-,TRBD1,TRBV12-5,TRBJ2-1,TGTGCTAGTGGTAACCCGGGACAGGGGGCCTACAATGAGCAGTTCTTC,CASGNPGQGAYNEQFF
-,-,TRBV6-5,TRBJ2-2,TGTGCCAGCAGGGACTTGAGCGCCGGGGAGCTGTTTTTT,CASRDLSAGELFF
-,TRBD2,TRBV3-1/TRBV3-2,TRBJ2-3,TGTGCCAGCAGCCTTAAGATAACTAGCGGCACAGATACGCAGTATTTT,CASSLKITSGTDTQYF
-,TRBD2,TRBV29-1,TRBJ2-1,TGCAGCGTTGATCGCGGGAGGATCAATGAGCAGTTCTTC,CSVDRGRINEQFF
once,TRBD1,TRBV7-9,TRBJ1-1,TGTGCCAGCAGCCCCGACAGGGGGTTCACTGAAGCTTTCTTT,CASSPDRGFTEAFF
once,-,TRBV6-2/TRBV6-3,TRBJ2-7,TGTGCCAGCAGTTACGGGCCCACGTCCCGTTACGAGCAGTACTTC,CASSYGPTSRYEQYF
-,TRBD1,TRBV29-1,TRBJ2-7,TGCAGCGTAGAACAGGGGCCACCCTACGAGCAGTACTTC,CSVEQGPPYEQYF
-,-,TRBV6-2/TRBV6-3,TRBJ1-2,TGTGCCAGCAGTCTTCGGGGAGGGAACGGCTACACCTTC,CASSLRGGNGYTF
-,-,TRBV6-5,TRBJ1-1,TGTGCCAGCAGATATGCGAGGAAGAACACTGAAGCTTTCTTT,CASRYARKNTEAFF
-,-,TRBV7-9,TRBJ2-7,TGTGCCAGCAGCTCCGGGAATAACGAGCAGTACTTC,CASSSGNNEQYF
-,TRBD2,TRBV5-6,TRBJ2-3,TGTGCCAGCAGCTTCCTTAGCGGGGTATTATCAGATACGCAGTATTTT,CASSFLSGVLSDTQYF
-,-,TRBV6-1,TRBJ2-5,TGTGCCAGCAGTGAGGGCAGTCAGCTTTTCCAAGAGACCCAGTACTTC,CASSEGSQLFQETQYF
-,-,TRBV19,TRBJ2-2,TGTGCCAGTAGTAAAATTGGGACACCGAACACCGGGGAGCTGTTTTTT,CASSKIGTPNTGELFF
-,-,TRBV10-2,TRBJ2-2,TGCGCCAGCACCTCTAGCGAATGGGCCGGGGAGCTGTTTTTT,CASTSSEWAGELFF
few,-,TRBV28,TRBJ1-2,TGTGCCAGCAGGCCTACAGGGCCGGGTGGCTACACCTTC,CASRPTGPGGYTF
-,-,TRBV28,TRBJ1-4,TGTGCCAGCAGTTTAGGCCGGGGGGAACTGTTTTTT,CASSLGRGELFF
-,TRBD2,TRBV5-1,TRBJ2-3,TGCGCCAGCAGATCTAGCGGGACCAGCACAGATACGCAGTATTTT,CASRSSGTSTDTQYF
-,-,TRBV19,TRBJ1-5,TGTGCCAGTAGTTCCAGTAATAGCAATCAGCCCCAGCATTTT,CASSSSNSNQPQHF
-,-,TRBV27,TRBJ1-1,TGTGCCAGCAGTTTGGCGGGGGGGCGCCGGACTGAAGCTTTCTTT,CASSLAGGRRTEAFF
-,-,TRBV9,TRBJ2-5,TGTGCCAGCAGCCTTGAAAGGGGGACCCAGTACTTC,CASSLERGTQYF
-,-,TRBV28,TRBJ2-5,TGTGCCAGCAGTTCGCCGATCACCCCGGACATGAAAGAGACCCAGTACTTC,CASSSPITPDMKETQYF
-,-,TRBV6-5,TRBJ1-1,TGTGCCAGCATTAGCCGGGTGGCAGTACCCACTGAAGCTTTCTTT,CASISRVAVPTEAFF
-,TRBD2,TRBV27,TRBJ2-7,TGTGCCAGCAGTTCCGCAGGGACTAGATACGAGCAGTACTTC,CASSSAGTRYEQYF
-,-,TRBV27,TRBJ2-1,TGTGCCACCAGTGGAGGGGTACAATACAATGAGCAGTTCTTC,CATSGGVQYNEQFF
-,TRBD2,TRBV19,TRBJ2-2,TGTGCCAGTTTAGCGGGAGAGCGGTACGGGGAGCTGTTTTTT,CASLAGERYGELFF